Below are 29 T cell receptor beta chains sequenced from a single sample in a study of metastatic and nonmetastatic thyroid tumors. MiXCR reprocessed the PCR reads for TCRdb. The repertoire includes around 30,000 clones, 15% of them detected once, and roughly a fifth sits in the top ten. Before thyroid surgery, none of the patients had received any treatment. The sample was blood. These receptors all stem from a male donor with papillary thyroid cancer or a benign thyroid nodule (not recorded which). Some clones in this sample may be carry-over from other donors' samples.

About this clone: Other nucleotide sequences in the sample specify the same CDR3. This chain links TRBV5-8 with TRBJ2-4, with D perhaps TRBD2 (5 bases). The V and J ends lost 4 bases and 4 bases respectively, with 18 bases between them. Germline V gene sequence: CDR1 SGHTS, CDR2 YDEGEE. This CDR3 region has 16 residues. The CDR3 DNA follows: TGTGCCAGCAGCCCGGGCGATCGGCTAGCAAAAAACATTCAGTACTTC. This encodes CASSPGDRLAKNIQYF. The variable domain in full, completed from reference TRBV5-8 and TRBJ2-4, reads EAGVTQSPTHLIKTRGQQATLRCSPISGHTSVYWYQQALGLGLQFLLWYDEGEERNRGNFPPRFSGRQFPNYSSELNVNALELEDSALYLCASSPGDRLAKNIQYFGAGTRLSVL.

This clone has a count of ten or more. The gene calls are TRBV3-1 and TRBJ1-2; D not certain. Deletions cut 0 bases from V and 0 bases from J, with 8 bases between. CDR1 is LGHDT, CDR2 YNNKEL, per germline (reference sequence). The CDR3 covers 15 residues. CDR3 in amino acids: CASSQDYGANYGYTF. The CDR3 nucleotides read TGTGCCAGCAGCCAAGATTACGGGGCTAACTATGGCTACACCTTC.

This clone came up many times. The chain joins TRBV19 to TRBJ2-7; 8 nucleotides match TRBD2. V shed 7 bases, J shed 2 bases, and the junction held 7 bases outside the gene matches. The CDR3 has 14 amino acids. Germline CDR1 is LNHDA and CDR2 is SQIVND (reference sequence). DNA for the CDR3: TGTGCCAGTACCAGCGGGAGATCCCCCTACGAGCAGTACTTC. The encoded protein is CASTSGRSPYEQYF.

This clone was picked up many times. The J gene is TRBJ2-1, the V gene TRBV24-1; 7 bases agree with TRBD1. The CDR3 length is 15 residues. Germline V gene lookup returns CDR1 KGHDR and CDR2 SFDVKD. V shed 3 bases and J 9 bases; nucleotides not matched to a gene: 10. This CDR3 is CATSDTTLRQGEQFF. The CDR3 DNA reads TGTGCCACCAGTGATACCACCCTAAGACAGGGTGAGCAGTTCTTC.

This clone was found many times. The V call is TRBV5-1, the J call TRBJ1-6; 10 bases are a match to TRBD1. The CDR3 is 16 amino acids. V lost 4 bases, J lost 7 bases, and 8 bases stayed unmatched. Germline V gene lookup returns CDR1 SGHRS and CDR2 YFSETQ. The DNA for the CDR3 is TGCGCCAGCAGCCTGGGCGGACAGGGGGGGAATTCACCCCTCCACTTT. It yields the protein CASSLGGQGGNSPLHF.

This clone was observed at least ten times. The J gene is TRBJ1-2, the V gene TRBV7-9; 7 nucleotides align to TRBD1. This CDR3 spans 14 amino acids. Trimming took 5 bases from V and 7 from J; bases not matched to a gene: 10. CDR1 is SEHNR and CDR2 is FQNEAQ in the germline V gene (reference sequence). CDR3 amino acids: CASSPEGRGPGYTF. Here the CDR3 DNA reads TGTGCCAGCAGCCCCGAGGGGAGGGGGCCTGGCTACACCTTC.

In its sample, this clone was seen many times. V gene TRBV28 combines with J gene TRBJ2-1, with TRBD2 matching 9 bases. The V gene end was trimmed by 4 bases and the J gene end by 9 bases; junction bases not matched to a gene: 4. The CDR3 is made up of 13 amino acids. Looked up from germline, CDR1 is MDHEN and CDR2 is SYDVKM. CDR3 loop: CASSYGTSLEQFF. In nucleotides, the CDR3 is TGTGCCAGCAGTTACGGGACTAGCCTTGAGCAGTTCTTC.

With regard to this clone: One junction end disagrees with the germline gene, perhaps due to a read error. V and J are TRBV7-3 and TRBJ2-7; 7 positions match TRBD2. CDR1 is SGHTA, CDR2 FQGTGA, per germline. The CDR3 is 13 residues long. The CDR3 DNA reads as TGTGCCTGCAGCTTAACGGGAGGATACGAGCAGTACTTC. It translates to CACSLTGGYEQYF.

This clone was seen many times. This chain connects TRBV9 to TRBJ2-1; 10 nucleotides agree with TRBD2. This CDR3 is built from 15 residues. Germline V gene sequence: CDR1 SGDLS, CDR2 YYNGEE. V shed 3 bases, J shed 8 bases, and the junction held 8 bases outside the gene matches. This CDR3 is CASSASSGSLHEQFF. The DNA for the CDR3 is TGTGCCAGCAGCGCCTCTAGCGGGAGTCTGCATGAGCAGTTCTTC.

This chain joins TRBV19 and TRBJ1-1; maybe TRBD1 (5 bases). Trimming took 5 bases from V and 1 from J, leaving 11 bases between them. Germline loops: CDR1 LNHDA, CDR2 SQIVND (reference sequence). The CDR3 is 14 residues long. For the CDR3, the DNA is TGTGCCAGTAGTTATCAGGGAGCGAACACTGAAGCTTTCTTT. Protein: CASSYQGANTEAFF.

This clone appeared many times. The gene calls are TRBV7-2 and TRBJ2-5, with 9 bases fitting TRBD2. With 2 bases clipped from V and 1 base from J, the junction kept 5 bases outside the gene matches. From germline, CDR1 is SGHTA and CDR2 FQGNSA. This CDR3 is built from 16 residues. Written as DNA, the CDR3 is TGTGCCAGCAGCTTACGAACGGGACTAGCCCAAGAGACCCAGTACTTC. Translation: CASSLRTGLAQETQYF. The complete variable domain, with remaining parts taken from reference TRBV7-2 and TRBJ2-5, reads GAGVSQSPSNKVTEKGKDVELRCDPISGHTALYWYRQSLGQGLEFLIYFQGNSAPDKSGLPSDRFSAERTGGSVSTLTIQRTQQEDSAVYLCASSLRTGLAQETQYFGPGTRLLVL.

There are many counts of this clone. V is TRBV7-9 and J is TRBJ2-5; maybe TRBD2 (5 bases). The germline V gene has CDR1 SEHNR and CDR2 FQNEAQ (reference sequence). CDR3 length: 12 amino acids. Trimming pared 10 bases from V and 5 bases from J, leaving 14 bases between. The CDR3 DNA reads as TGTGCCACGACCGGGAATCGGGAGACCCAGTACTTC. It translates to CATTGNRETQYF.

This clone has more than one count but fewer than ten. The chain has TRBV6-1 and TRBJ2-6; D uncertain. Germline assignment: CDR1 MNHNS and CDR2 SASEGT. Trimming cost V 7 bases and J 7 bases, with 14 bases left between them. This CDR3 region has 14 residues. In DNA, the CDR3 is TGTGCCAGCATCGGACGCCAAGGTGCCAACGTCCTGACTTTC. As protein: CASIGRQGANVLTF.

This clone was recorded at least ten times. The rearrangement links TRBV15 to TRBJ2-7, with 7 bases aligning to TRBD1. J lost 0 bases, V lost 9 bases, and 8 bases had no gene match. Germline V gene lookup returns CDR1 LNHNV and CDR2 YYDKDF (reference sequence). The CDR3 loop spans 14 amino acids. CDR3 in amino acids: CATKPGQSSYEQYF. The CDR3 coding sequence is TGTGCCACAAAACCGGGACAGAGCTCCTACGAGCAGTACTTC.

This clone was recorded many times. The chain carries TRBV2 and TRBJ1-2; D may be TRBD1 (5 bases). This CDR3 is 14 amino acids long. The V gene lost 8 bases and the J gene lost 5 bases, with 18 bases spanning the gap. Germline V gene lookup returns CDR1 SNHLY and CDR2 FYNNEI. CDR3 in DNA: TGTGCCAGCCAAAGCCCACAGGTCAGATATGGCTACACCTTC. Translating it yields CASQSPQVRYGYTF.

This clone was found many times. The genes are TRBV7-2 and TRBJ2-3; 9 positions agree with TRBD2. Losses at the gene ends were 5 bases for V and 3 bases for J; bases not matched to a gene: 9. The CDR3 is 16 residues long. CDR1 is SGHTA, CDR2 FQGNSA, per germline. As DNA, the CDR3 is TGTGCCAGCAGCCAAGGGACTAGCTCTGGTACAGATACGCAGTATTTT. Amino acids: CASSQGTSSGTDTQYF.

This clone was counted at least ten times. The rearrangement links TRBV28 to TRBJ2-1; D perhaps matches TRBD2 (5 bases). In germline, CDR1 is MDHEN, CDR2 SYDVKM. This CDR3 has 13 amino acids. The germline V and J ends were trimmed by 7 bases and 15 bases, with 22 bases remaining between them. The CDR3 region has the DNA TGTGCCAGCACAACTACTACTAGTAGCCTTTTGTTCTTC. Its translation is CASTTTTSSLLFF.

The table lists this clone with many counts. The V and J genes are TRBV30 and TRBJ2-5; weak D call: TRBD1 (6 bases). Germline CDR1 is GTSNPN and CDR2 is SVGIG (reference sequence). The CDR3 totals 14 residues. Trimming stripped 3 bases from V and 2 bases from J, with 13 bases between. DNA of the CDR3: TGTGCCTGGAGCCGTGGGGGCGTTCAAGAGACCCAGTACTTC. Translated, it gives CAWSRGGVQETQYF.

This clone came up many times. The gene calls are TRBV7-9 and TRBJ2-1; 9 bases are a match to TRBD2. With V trimmed by 9 bases and J by 6 bases, 9 bases remained unmatched. Germline CDR1 and CDR2: SEHNR and FQNEAQ (reference sequence). CDR3 size: 14 residues. The CDR3 DNA reads as TGTGCCAGTACGGCGGGAGGGCCGGTCAATGAGCAGTTCTTC. It codes for CASTAGGPVNEQFF.

This clone showed up many times. The chain joins TRBV7-3 to TRBJ2-3; D not certain. There are 13 residues in the CDR3. The germline V gene has CDR1 SGHTA and CDR2 FQGTGA. Deletions cut 5 bases from V and 2 bases from J, with 8 bases between. The CDR3 sequence: CASSRANTDTQYF. The CDR3 bases are TGTGCCAGCAGCCGGGCCAACACAGATACGCAGTATTTT.

This clone was found many times. The chain is built from TRBV10-2 and TRBJ1-3; D unresolved. Looked up from germline, CDR1 is WSHSY and CDR2 is SAAADI. The CDR3 runs to 13 residues. Between the trimmed V and J ends, which lost 0 bases and 0 bases, there was a span of 0 bases. CDR3 DNA sequence: TGCGCCAGCAGTGAGTCCTCTGGAAACACCATATATTTT. It encodes CASSESSGNTIYF.

This clone has a count of ten or more. CDR3 amino acids: CASSLGDAQETQYF. The CDR3 DNA sequence: TGTGCCAGCAGTTTGGGGGACGCACAAGAGACCCAGTACTTC. The rearrangement uses TRBV28 and TRBJ2-5; D tentatively fits TRBD1 or TRBD2 (5 bases each). Germline V CDR1 and CDR2: MDHEN, SYDVKM. The CDR3 runs 14 residues. V was trimmed by 3 bases and J by 2 bases, leaving 10 bases between them.

This clone has at least ten counts. The chain has TRBV2 and TRBJ1-3; no firm D call. V was shortened by 5 bases and J by 4 bases, with 9 bases between the two germline ends. Germline CDR1 reads SNHLY; CDR2 reads FYNNEI. The CDR3 contains 13 residues. The CDR3 is CASSFDGGNTIYF. For the CDR3, the DNA is TGTGCCAGCAGTTTCGACGGGGGAAACACCATATATTTT.

On this clone: A much larger clone differs by one base, so this may be a read error. Other DNA sequences in this sample translate to the same CDR3. This chain uses TRBV29-1 with TRBJ2-1; D uncertain. The CDR3 has 8 amino acids. In germline, CDR1 is SQVTM, CDR2 ANQGSEA. DNA of the CDR3: TGCACCCACAATGAGCAGTTCTTT. Translating it yields CTHNEQFF.

Details on this clone: A read error is possible here, since a much larger clone lies one base away. The chain uses TRBV2 and TRBJ1-3; D might be TRBD1 (5 bases). The V and J ends lost 6 bases and 0 bases respectively, with 9 bases between them. The CDR3 has 14 residues. Looked up from germline, CDR1 is SNHLY and CDR2 is FYNNEI. The CDR3 coding sequence is TGTGCCAGCAGCAGGGACGGCTCTGGAAACACCATATATTTT. It specifies CASSRDGSGNTIYF.

This clone was observed many times. The CDR3 protein is CASSQDRAGQGYGYTF. The DNA of the CDR3 is TGTGCCAGCAGCCAAGATCGAGCGGGACAGGGTTATGGCTACACCTTC. The gene calls are TRBV4-2 and TRBJ1-2, with 9 bases matching TRBD1. Germline CDR1 LGHNA, CDR2 YNFKEQ. The V and J ends lost 0 bases and 5 bases, in that order; junction bases with no gene match: 7. CDR3 length equals 16 residues.

The J gene is TRBJ2-1, the V gene TRBV5-1; D not certain. V lost 4 bases and J lost 0, with 11 bases in between. The CDR3 has 15 amino acids. Germline CDR1 and CDR2: SGHRS and YFSETQ. CDR3 coding DNA: TGCGCCAGCAGCACCTGCTGGAGCTCCTACAATGAGCAGTTCTTC. Translated: CASSTCWSSYNEQFF.

This clone was seen many times. The chain carries TRBV20-1 and TRBJ1-2; D is uncertain. The V gene's germline CDR1 is DFQATT and CDR2 SNEGSKA (reference sequence). Trimming took off 5 bases at V and 4 bases at J, with 8 bases between the two ends. The CDR3 runs 11 residues. Written as DNA, the CDR3 is TGCAGTGCTCCGGATCTCTATGGCTACACCTTC. Its protein product is CSAPDLYGYTF.

The chain employs TRBV5-1 and TRBJ2-1; 7 positions match TRBD2. The length of the CDR3 is 13 residues. Per the germline V gene, CDR1 is SGHRS and CDR2 is YFSETQ. V gave up 5 bases and J gave up 4 bases; unmatched junction bases: 3. CDR3 nucleotide sequence: TGCGCCAGCAGGGGGCGGGGGTACAATGAGCAGTTCTTC. Amino acids: CASRGRGYNEQFF.